This TCR beta chain was sequenced for a study of blood T cell repertoires in COVID-19. Study as a whole: Specimens from acute and convalescent COVID-19 originated in the United States, Italy and Spain. T cells, B-cell-depleted T cells, or PBMCs supplied cDNA or gDNA.

Some clones are missing from TCRdb's copy, which holds only in-frame ones; the method was immunoSEQ multiplex PCR. In the table there are about 290,000 clones, over 85% of which are singletons. Germline-derived CDR1 and CDR2 are MNHEY and SMNVEV (reference sequence). CDR3 length: 15 residues. V lost 1 base, J lost 5 bases, and 5 bases stayed unmatched. The chain links TRBV27 to TRBJ2-1, with 7 positions matching TRBD1. The sequence came from a woman under 40 with COVID-19, enrolled during active disease. Sequencing used peripheral blood. CDR3 bases: TGTGCCAGCAGTTTATTCCCGGACAGGCACAATGAGCAGTTCTTC. Translation gives CASSLFPDRHNEQFF.